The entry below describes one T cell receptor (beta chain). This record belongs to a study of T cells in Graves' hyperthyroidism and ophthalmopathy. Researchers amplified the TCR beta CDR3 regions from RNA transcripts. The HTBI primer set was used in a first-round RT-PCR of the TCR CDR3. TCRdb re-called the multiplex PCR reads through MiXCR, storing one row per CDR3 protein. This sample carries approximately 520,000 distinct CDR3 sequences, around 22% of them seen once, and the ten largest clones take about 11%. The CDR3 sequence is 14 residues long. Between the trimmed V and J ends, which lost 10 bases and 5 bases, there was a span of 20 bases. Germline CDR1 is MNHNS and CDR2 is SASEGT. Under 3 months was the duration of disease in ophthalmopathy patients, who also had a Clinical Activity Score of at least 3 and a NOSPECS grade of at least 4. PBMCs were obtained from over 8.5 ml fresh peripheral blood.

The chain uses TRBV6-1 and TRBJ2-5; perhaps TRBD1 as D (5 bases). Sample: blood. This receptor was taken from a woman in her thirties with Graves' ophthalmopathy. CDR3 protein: CATRGRQRMETQYF. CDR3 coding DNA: TGTGCCACCCGCGGTCGACAGAGGATGGAGACCCAGTACTTC.